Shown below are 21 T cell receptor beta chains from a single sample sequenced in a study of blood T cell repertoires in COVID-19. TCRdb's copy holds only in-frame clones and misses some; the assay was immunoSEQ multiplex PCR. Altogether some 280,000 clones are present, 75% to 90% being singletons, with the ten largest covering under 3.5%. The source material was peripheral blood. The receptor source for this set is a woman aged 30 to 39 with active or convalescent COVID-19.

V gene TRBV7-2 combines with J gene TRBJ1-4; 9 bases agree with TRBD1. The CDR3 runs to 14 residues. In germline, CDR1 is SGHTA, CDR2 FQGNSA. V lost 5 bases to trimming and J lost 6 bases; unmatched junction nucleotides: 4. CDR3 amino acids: CASSRDRADEKLFF. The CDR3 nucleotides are TGTGCCAGCAGCCGGGACAGGGCGGATGAAAAACTGTTTTTT.

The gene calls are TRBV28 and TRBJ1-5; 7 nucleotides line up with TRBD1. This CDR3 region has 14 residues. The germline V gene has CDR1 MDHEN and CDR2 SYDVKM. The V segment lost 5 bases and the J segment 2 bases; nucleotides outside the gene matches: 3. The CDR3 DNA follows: TGTGCCAGCAGTAGACAGGGCGGCAATCAGCCCCAGCATTTT. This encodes CASSRQGGNQPQHF.

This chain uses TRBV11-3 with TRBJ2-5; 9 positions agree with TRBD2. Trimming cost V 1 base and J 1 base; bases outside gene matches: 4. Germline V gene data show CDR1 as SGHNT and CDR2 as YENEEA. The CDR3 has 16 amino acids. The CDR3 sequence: CASSLGAGGRQETQYF. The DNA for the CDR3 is TGTGCCAGCAGCTTAGGAGCGGGGGGTCGCCAAGAGACCCAGTACTTC.

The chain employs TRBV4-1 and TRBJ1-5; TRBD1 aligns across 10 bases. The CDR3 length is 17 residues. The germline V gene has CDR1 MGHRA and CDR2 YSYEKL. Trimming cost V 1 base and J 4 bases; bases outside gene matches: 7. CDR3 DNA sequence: TGCGCCAGCAGCCAAGGAACCGGACAGGGGGAAAATCAGCCCCAGCATTTT. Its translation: CASSQGTGQGENQPQHF.

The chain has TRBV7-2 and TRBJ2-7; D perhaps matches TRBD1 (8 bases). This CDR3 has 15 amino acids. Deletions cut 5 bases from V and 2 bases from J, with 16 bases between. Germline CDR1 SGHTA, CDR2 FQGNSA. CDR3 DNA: TGTGCCAGCAGCCCCAACAGGGGGGGCCCCTACGAGCAGTACTTC. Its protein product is CASSPNRGGPYEQYF. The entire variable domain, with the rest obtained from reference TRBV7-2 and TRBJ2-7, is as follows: GAGVSQSPSNKVTEKGKDVELRCDPISGHTALYWYRQSLGQGLEFLIYFQGNSAPDKSGLPSDRFSAERTGGSVSTLTIQRTQQEDSAVYLCASSPNRGGPYEQYFGPGTRLTVT.

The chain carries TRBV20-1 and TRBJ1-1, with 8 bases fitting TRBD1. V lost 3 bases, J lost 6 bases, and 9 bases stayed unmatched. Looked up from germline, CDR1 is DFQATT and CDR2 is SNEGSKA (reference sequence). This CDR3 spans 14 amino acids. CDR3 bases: TGCAGTGCTAGTTCGGCAGGGGGCAGCGCTGAAGCTTTCTTT. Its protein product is CSASSAGGSAEAFF.

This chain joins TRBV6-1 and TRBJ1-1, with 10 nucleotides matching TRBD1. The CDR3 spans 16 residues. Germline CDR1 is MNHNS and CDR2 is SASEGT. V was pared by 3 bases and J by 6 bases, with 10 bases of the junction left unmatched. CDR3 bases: TGTGCCAGCAGTGAGGGGCCGAGGGACAGGGGTGCTGAAGCTTTCTTT. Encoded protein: CASSEGPRDRGAEAFF.

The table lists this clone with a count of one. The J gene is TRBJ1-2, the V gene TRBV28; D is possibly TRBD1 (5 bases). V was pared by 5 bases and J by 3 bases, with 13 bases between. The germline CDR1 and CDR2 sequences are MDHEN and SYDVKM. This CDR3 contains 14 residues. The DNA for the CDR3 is TGTGCCAGCAGTACCCGGCAGGGCGACTATGGCTACACCTTC. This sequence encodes CASSTRQGDYGYTF.

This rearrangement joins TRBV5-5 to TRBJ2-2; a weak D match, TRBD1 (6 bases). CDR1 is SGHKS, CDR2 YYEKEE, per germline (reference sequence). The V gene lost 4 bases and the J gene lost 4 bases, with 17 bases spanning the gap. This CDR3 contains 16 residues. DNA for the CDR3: TGTGCCAGCAGCCGGTTTATTCAGGGGTCCACCGGGGAGCTGTTTTTT. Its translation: CASSRFIQGSTGELFF.

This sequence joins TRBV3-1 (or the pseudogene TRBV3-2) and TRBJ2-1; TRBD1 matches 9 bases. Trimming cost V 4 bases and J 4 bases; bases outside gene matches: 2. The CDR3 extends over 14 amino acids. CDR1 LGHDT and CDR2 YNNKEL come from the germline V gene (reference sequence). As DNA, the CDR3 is TGTGCCAGCAGCCGGGACAGGGTATACAATGAGCAGTTCTTC. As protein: CASSRDRVYNEQFF.

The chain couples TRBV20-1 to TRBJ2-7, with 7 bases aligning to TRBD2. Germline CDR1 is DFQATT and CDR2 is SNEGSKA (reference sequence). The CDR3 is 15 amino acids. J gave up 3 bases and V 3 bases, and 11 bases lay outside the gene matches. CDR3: CSASPPGRQLYEQYF. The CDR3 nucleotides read TGCAGTGCTAGTCCCCCCGGGAGGCAGCTCTACGAGCAGTACTTC.

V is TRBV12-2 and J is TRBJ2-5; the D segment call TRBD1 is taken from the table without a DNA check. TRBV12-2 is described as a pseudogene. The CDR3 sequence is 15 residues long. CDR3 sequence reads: CASRPNGQGEETQYF. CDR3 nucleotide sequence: TGTGCAAGTCGCCCCAATGGACAGGGTGAAGAGACCCAGTACTTC.

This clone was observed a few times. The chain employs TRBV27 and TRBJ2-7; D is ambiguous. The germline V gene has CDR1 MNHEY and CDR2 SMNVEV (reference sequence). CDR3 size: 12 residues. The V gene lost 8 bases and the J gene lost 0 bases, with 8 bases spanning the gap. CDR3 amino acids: CASPRSSYEQYF. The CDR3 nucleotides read TGTGCCAGCCCCCGGTCCTCCTACGAGCAGTACTTC.

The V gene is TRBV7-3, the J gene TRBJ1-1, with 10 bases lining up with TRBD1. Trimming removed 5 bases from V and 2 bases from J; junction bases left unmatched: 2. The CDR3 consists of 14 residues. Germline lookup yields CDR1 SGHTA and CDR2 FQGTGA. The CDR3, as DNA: TGTGCCAGCAGCGGGACAGGGGATAACACTGAAGCTTTCTTT. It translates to CASSGTGDNTEAFF.

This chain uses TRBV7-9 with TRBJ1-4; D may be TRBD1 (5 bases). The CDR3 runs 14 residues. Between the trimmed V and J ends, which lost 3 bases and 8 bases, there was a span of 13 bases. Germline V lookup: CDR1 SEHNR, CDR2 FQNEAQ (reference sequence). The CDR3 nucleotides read TGTGCCAGCAGCTTGGGACGGGGAGGGGAAAAACTGTTTTTT. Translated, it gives CASSLGRGGEKLFF.

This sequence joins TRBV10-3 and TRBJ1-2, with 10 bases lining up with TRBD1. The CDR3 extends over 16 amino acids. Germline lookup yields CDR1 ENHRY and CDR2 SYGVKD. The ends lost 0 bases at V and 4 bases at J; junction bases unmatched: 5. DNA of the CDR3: TGTGCCATCAGTGAGTCGGGACAGGGGCTCAGCTATGGCTACACCTTC. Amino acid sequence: CAISESGQGLSYGYTF.

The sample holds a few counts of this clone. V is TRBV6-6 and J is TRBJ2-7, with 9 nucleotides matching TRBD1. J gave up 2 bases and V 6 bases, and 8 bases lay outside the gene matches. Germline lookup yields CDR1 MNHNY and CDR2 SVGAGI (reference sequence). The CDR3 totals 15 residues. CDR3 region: CASRHTGGLTYEQYF. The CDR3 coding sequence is TGTGCCAGCAGACACACAGGGGGCCTTACCTACGAGCAGTACTTC.

The CDR3 nucleotides read TGTGCCAGTAGTCCGCGACAGGCTTCTTCGCCCCTCCACTTT. Residues: CASSPRQASSPLHF. The V gene is TRBV19, the J gene TRBJ1-6; perhaps TRBD1 as D (6 bases). Between the trimmed V and J ends, which lost 5 bases and 13 bases, there was a span of 18 bases. The CDR3 runs 14 residues. In germline, CDR1 is LNHDA, CDR2 SQIVND (reference sequence). The full variable domain, with the rest looked up from reference TRBV19 and TRBJ1-6, is DGGITQSPKYLFRKEGQNVTLSCEQNLNHDAMYWYRQDPGQGLRLIYYSQIVNDFQKGDIAEGYSVSREKKESFPLTVTSAQKNPTAFYLCASSPRQASSPLHFGNGTRLTVT.

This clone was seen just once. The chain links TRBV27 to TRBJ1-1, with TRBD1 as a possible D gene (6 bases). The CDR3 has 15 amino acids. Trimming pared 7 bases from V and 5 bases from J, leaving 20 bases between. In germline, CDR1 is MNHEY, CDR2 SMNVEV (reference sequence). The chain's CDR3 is CASTSVQGGITEAFF. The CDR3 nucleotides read TGTGCCAGCACCAGCGTACAGGGCGGAATAACTGAAGCTTTCTTT.

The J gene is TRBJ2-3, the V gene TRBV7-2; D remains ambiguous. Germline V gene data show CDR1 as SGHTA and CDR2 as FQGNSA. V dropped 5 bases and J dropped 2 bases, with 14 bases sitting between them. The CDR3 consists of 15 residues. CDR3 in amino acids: CASSPMGQYTDTQYF. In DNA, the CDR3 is TGTGCCAGCAGCCCGATGGGCCAATACACAGATACGCAGTATTTT.

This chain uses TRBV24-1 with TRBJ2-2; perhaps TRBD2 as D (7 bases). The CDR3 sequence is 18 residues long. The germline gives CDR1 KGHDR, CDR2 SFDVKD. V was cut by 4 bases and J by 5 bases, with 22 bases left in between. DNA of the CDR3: TGTGCCACCAGTGACACTAGGACTGTGGGGGGGCTGACCGGGGAGCTGTTTTTT. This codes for CATSDTRTVGGLTGELFF.